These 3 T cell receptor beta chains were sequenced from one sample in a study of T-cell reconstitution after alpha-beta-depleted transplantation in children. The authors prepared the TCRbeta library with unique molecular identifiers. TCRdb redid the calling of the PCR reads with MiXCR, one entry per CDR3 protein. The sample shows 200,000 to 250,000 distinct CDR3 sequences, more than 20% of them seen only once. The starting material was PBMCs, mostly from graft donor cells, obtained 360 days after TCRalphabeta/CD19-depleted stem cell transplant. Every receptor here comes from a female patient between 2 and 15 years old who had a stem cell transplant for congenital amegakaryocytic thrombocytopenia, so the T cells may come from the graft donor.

The CDR3 DNA reads TGTGCCAGCAGCCTCCTCGCGGGGAGCGGACGGAACACTGAAGCTTTCTTT. This codes for CASSLLAGSGRNTEAFF. This rearrangement joins TRBV7-6 to TRBJ1-1, with D unresolved. The CDR3 covers 17 residues. Germline V gives CDR1 SGHVS, CDR2 FNYEAQ. The V end was cut by 5 bases, the J end by 1 base, with 20 bases between.

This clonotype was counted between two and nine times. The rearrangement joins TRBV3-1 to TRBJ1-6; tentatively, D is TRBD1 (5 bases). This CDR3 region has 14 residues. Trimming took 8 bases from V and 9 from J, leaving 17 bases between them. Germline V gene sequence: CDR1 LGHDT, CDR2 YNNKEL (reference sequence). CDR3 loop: CASPSARASSPLHF. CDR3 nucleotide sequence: TGTGCCAGCCCATCGGCCAGGGCCTCTTCACCCCTCCACTTT.

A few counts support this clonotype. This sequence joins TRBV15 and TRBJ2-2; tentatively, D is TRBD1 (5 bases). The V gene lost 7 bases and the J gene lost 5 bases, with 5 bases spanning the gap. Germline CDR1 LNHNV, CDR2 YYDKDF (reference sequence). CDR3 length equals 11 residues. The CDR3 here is CATKGTGELFF. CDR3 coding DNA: TGTGCCACCAAGGGGACCGGGGAGCTGTTTTTT.